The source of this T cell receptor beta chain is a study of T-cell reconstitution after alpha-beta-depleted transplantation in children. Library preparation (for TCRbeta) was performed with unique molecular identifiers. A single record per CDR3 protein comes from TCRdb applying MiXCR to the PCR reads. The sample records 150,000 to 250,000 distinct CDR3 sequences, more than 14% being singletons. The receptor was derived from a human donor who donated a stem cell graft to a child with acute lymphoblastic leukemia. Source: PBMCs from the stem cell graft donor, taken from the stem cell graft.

The CDR3 DNA follows: TGTGCCAGCAAGCCAGCGGGCGAGAACACTGAAGCTTTCTTT. It yields the protein CASKPAGENTEAFF. This chain connects TRBV28 to TRBJ1-1; no firm D call. Between the trimmed V and J ends, which lost 7 bases and 1 base, there was a span of 13 bases. This CDR3 has 14 amino acids. Germline V gene sequence: CDR1 MDHEN, CDR2 SYDVKM.